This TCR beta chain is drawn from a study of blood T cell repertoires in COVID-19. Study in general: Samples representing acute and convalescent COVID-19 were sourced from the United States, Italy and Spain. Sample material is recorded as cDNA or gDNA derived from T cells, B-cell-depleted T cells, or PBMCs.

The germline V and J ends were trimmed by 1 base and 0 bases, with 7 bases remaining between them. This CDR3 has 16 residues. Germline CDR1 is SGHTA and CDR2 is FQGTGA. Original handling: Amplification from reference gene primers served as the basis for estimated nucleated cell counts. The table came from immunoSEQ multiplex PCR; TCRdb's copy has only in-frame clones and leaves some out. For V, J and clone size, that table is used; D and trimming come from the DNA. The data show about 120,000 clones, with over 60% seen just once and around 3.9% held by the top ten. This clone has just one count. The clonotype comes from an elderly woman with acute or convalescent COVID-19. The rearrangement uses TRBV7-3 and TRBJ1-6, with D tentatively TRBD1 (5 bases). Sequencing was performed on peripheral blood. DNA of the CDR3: TGTGCCAGCAGCTTAAACGGGGGCTCCTATAATTCACCCCTCCACTTT. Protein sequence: CASSLNGGSYNSPLHF.